These 26 T cell receptor beta chains originate from one sample sequenced in a study of T cell repertoires in cytomegalovirus infection. One entry per CDR3 protein results from TCRdb running MiXCR on the reads. The sample lists hundreds of thousands of distinct CDR3 sequences; 30% to 40% were seen once. No antigen has been assigned to these receptors. Sequencing was performed on cultured PBMCs, taken from culture after CMV antigen stimulation. The receptors stem from a human donor in good health (CMV status not recorded). Some clones in this sample may be carry-over from other donors' samples.

CDR3 coding DNA: TGCGCCAGCAGCCAAGATGAATCCAATGAGCAGTTCTTC. Its translation: CASSQDESNEQFF. The rearrangement links TRBV4-3 to TRBJ2-1, with D unclear. Per germline, CDR1 LGHNA and CDR2 YSLEER. The CDR3 runs to 13 residues. Trimming took 0 bases from V and 6 from J, leaving 6 bases between them.

This clonotype has only a few counts. V usage is TRBV12-3 or TRBV12-4 and J usage is TRBJ1-2; D call uncertain. V was pared by 6 bases and J by 1 base, with 9 bases between. The CDR3 contains 13 residues. CDR3 loop: CASSYQSNYGYTF. Here the CDR3 DNA reads TGTGCCAGCAGCTATCAGAGTAACTATGGCTACACCTTC.

This clonotype was counted only a few times. V gene TRBV5-5 combines with J gene TRBJ1-6; D unresolved. V was clipped by 7 bases and J by 1 base, with 12 bases between them. CDR1 is SGHKS, CDR2 YYEKEE, per germline (reference sequence). The length of the CDR3 is 15 residues. CDR3 sequence reads: CASQRERSYNSPLHF. CDR3 sequence (DNA): TGTGCCAGCCAAAGGGAGCGGTCCTATAATTCACCCCTCCACTTT.

The sample holds a few counts of this clonotype. V and J are TRBV12-3 or TRBV12-4 and TRBJ2-2, with D possibly TRBD1 on 6 matching bases. The length of the CDR3 is 14 residues. The V and J ends lost 6 bases and 7 bases respectively, with 15 bases between them. CDR3 DNA: TGTGCCAGCAGCACTCTCCAAGGGGGCGGGGAGCTGTTTTTT. This sequence encodes CASSTLQGGGELFF.

This rearrangement joins TRBV12-5 to TRBJ2-5, with 10 bases matching TRBD1. Germline CDR1 reads LGHNT; CDR2 reads FRNRAP. Trimming at V came to 7 bases and at J to 4 bases, leaving 6 bases not matched to a gene. The CDR3 runs to 14 residues. CDR3 region: CASALGQGRETQYF. The CDR3 DNA follows: TGTGCTAGTGCTCTGGGACAGGGGAGAGAGACCCAGTACTTC.

This clonotype was seen ten or more times. The J gene is TRBJ2-5, the V gene TRBV7-2; D is possibly TRBD1 or TRBD2 (6 bases each). The CDR3 extends over 15 amino acids. Germline CDR1 and CDR2: SGHTA and FQGNSA. V dropped 2 bases and J dropped 4 bases, with 14 bases sitting between them. The CDR3 DNA reads TGTGCCAGCAGCTTAATGAGGGGGGAGACAGAGACCCAGTACTTC. As protein: CASSLMRGETETQYF.

This clonotype was counted between two and nine times. This sequence joins TRBV20-1 and TRBJ2-1; the D is unclear. The CDR3 runs to 12 residues. Germline values: CDR1 DFQATT, CDR2 SNEGSKA (reference sequence). The V and J ends lost 6 bases and 6 bases respectively, with 12 bases between them. The CDR3 protein is CSAYRTLNEQFF. Here the CDR3 DNA reads TGCAGTGCATACAGAACTCTCAATGAGCAGTTCTTC.

The chain joins TRBV4-2 to TRBJ1-2, with D possibly matching TRBD1 (5 bases). Germline loops: CDR1 LGHNA, CDR2 YNFKEQ. Trimming took off 1 base at V and 1 base at J, with 10 bases between the two ends. The CDR3 has 15 residues. The CDR3 loop is CASSQGTSFNYGYTF. In DNA form, the CDR3 reads TGTGCCAGCAGCCAAGGGACATCTTTTAACTATGGCTACACCTTC.

This clonotype showed up just a few times. The junction differs from germline at one of its ends, possibly a read error. The CDR3 here is CAINEQFF. The CDR3 bases are TGTGCCATCAATGAGCAGTTCTTC. The chain carries TRBV10-3 and TRBJ2-1, with unresolved D. This CDR3 is 8 amino acids long. CDR1 is ENHRY and CDR2 is SYGVKD in the germline V gene.

The chain has TRBV6-1 and TRBJ2-1; 7 bases align to TRBD2. Trimming removed 5 bases from V and 5 bases from J; junction bases left unmatched: 9. CDR1 and CDR2 from the germline V gene are MNHNS and SASEGT. The CDR3 is 15 residues long. The CDR3 region has the DNA TGTGCCAGCAGTTACCTTGGACTAGTCGACAATGAGCAGTTCTTC. Its translation is CASSYLGLVDNEQFF.

This chain joins TRBV20-1 and TRBJ1-6; D might be TRBD1 (5 bases). Trimming removed 5 bases from V and 11 bases from J, with 16 bases in between. The CDR3 totals 13 residues. From germline, CDR1 is DFQATT and CDR2 SNEGSKA (reference sequence). CDR3 loop: CSAGGVGTTPLHF. CDR3 sequence (DNA): TGCAGTGCTGGGGGGGTAGGGACTACACCCCTCCACTTT.

The chain recombines TRBV7-2 with TRBJ2-4; 10 positions match TRBD2. CDR3 size: 23 residues. The J segment lost 4 bases and the V segment lost 2 bases, leaving 26 bases of the junction unmatched. CDR1 is SGHTA and CDR2 is FQGNSA in the germline V gene. CDR3 amino acids: CASSLSKARESSGRAVLKNIQYF. CDR3 coding DNA: TGTGCCAGCAGCTTATCCAAGGCGAGGGAGTCTAGCGGGAGAGCGGTGTTGAAAAACATTCAGTACTTC.

The chain employs TRBV7-8 and TRBJ1-1; a possible D gene is TRBD1 (6 bases). Germline CDR1 and CDR2: SGHVS and FQNEAQ. The CDR3 length is 14 residues. V was clipped by 7 bases and J by 7 bases, with 19 bases between them. This CDR3 reads CASNLYTGPLEAFF. The CDR3 coding sequence is TGTGCCAGCAACCTTTACACAGGGCCGCTTGAAGCTTTCTTT.

There are many counts of this clonotype. The rearrangement uses TRBV4-3 and TRBJ1-6, with D possibly TRBD1 on 5 matching bases. CDR3 length: 16 amino acids. Germline V gene data show CDR1 as LGHNA and CDR2 as YSLEER. The V end was cut by 0 bases, the J end by 8 bases, with 14 bases between. Written as DNA, the CDR3 is TGCGCCAGCAGCCAAGACGTCGGGGCCGGTTATTCACCCCTCCACTTT. Its protein is CASSQDVGAGYSPLHF.

The CDR3 protein is CASSYRGLVNTEAFF. The CDR3 bases are TGTGCCAGCAGTTACAGGGGGCTTGTGAACACTGAAGCTTTCTTT. V and J are TRBV6-2 or TRBV6-3 and TRBJ1-1; 7 nucleotides align to TRBD1. CDR3 length: 15 amino acids. Trimming took 2 bases from V and 0 from J; bases not matched to a gene: 3. Germline lookup yields CDR1 MNHEY and CDR2 SVGEGT.

This chain joins TRBV20-1 and TRBJ2-1, with 9 bases identical to TRBD2. The CDR3 spans 15 residues. J was trimmed by 5 bases and V by 5 bases; bases with no gene match: 10. Germline V CDR1 and CDR2: DFQATT, SNEGSKA (reference sequence). CDR3 sequence (DNA): TGCAGTGCTCCTCCGGGACTAGCCCTGAACAATGAGCAGTTCTTC. It yields the protein CSAPPGLALNNEQFF.

The chain recombines TRBV12-3 or TRBV12-4 with TRBJ1-5, with TRBD1 identical over 8 bases. The CDR3 is made up of 17 amino acids. V was clipped by 4 bases and J by 4 bases; unmatched bases: 12. The CDR3 nucleotides read TGTGCCAGCAGTTCAAGGACAGGGTTGGCTTGGAATCAGCCCCAGCATTTT. It codes for CASSSRTGLAWNQPQHF.

In this sample, this clonotype turned up a few times. The V gene is TRBV7-2, the J gene TRBJ2-3, with 12 bases matching TRBD2. Germline values: CDR1 SGHTA, CDR2 FQGNSA. The J segment lost 0 bases and the V segment lost 3 bases, leaving 1 base of the junction unmatched. The CDR3 covers 16 residues. This CDR3 reads CASSFGTSGSTDTQYF. The CDR3 DNA sequence: TGTGCCAGCAGCTTTGGGACTAGCGGGAGCACAGATACGCAGTATTTT.

This chain uses TRBV4-1 with TRBJ1-5; no clear D. This CDR3 contains 16 residues. Germline values: CDR1 MGHRA, CDR2 YSYEKL. V was trimmed by 0 bases and J by 2 bases, leaving 11 bases between them. The CDR3 nucleotides read TGCGCCAGCAGCCAAGAGTATCGGGCGGGCAATCAGCCCCAGCATTTT. It encodes CASSQEYRAGNQPQHF.

This clonotype appeared a few times. The V and J genes are TRBV27 and TRBJ1-5; no firm D call. Trimming cost V 5 bases and J 3 bases, with 29 bases left between them. The germline gives CDR1 MNHEY, CDR2 SMNVEV (reference sequence). The CDR3 length is 20 residues. CDR3 nucleotides: TGTGCCAGCAGTCTTCCGCCATCCTGTTTATGGAGCCGCATCAATCAGCCCCAGCATTTT. Its translation: CASSLPPSCLWSRINQPQHF.

This clonotype was picked up many times. This rearrangement joins TRBV19 to TRBJ1-2, with a possible D match to TRBD1 (5 bases). The CDR3 spans 15 residues. Germline V gene lookup returns CDR1 LNHDA and CDR2 SQIVND (reference sequence). V was pared by 3 bases and J by 4 bases, with 15 bases between. CDR3 sequence (DNA): TGTGCCAGTAGTATCGCGGTGGGACCGATCTATGGCTACACCTTC. It is translated as CASSIAVGPIYGYTF.

The rearrangement uses TRBV27 and TRBJ2-5, with D perhaps matching TRBD1 (6 bases). Germline CDR1 and CDR2: MNHEY and SMNVEV (reference sequence). The germline V and J ends were trimmed by 5 bases and 7 bases, with 20 bases remaining between them. The CDR3 is 15 amino acids. The CDR3 region has the DNA TGTGCCAGCAGTCCCCTTACGACAGAAGGGGGGACCCAGTACTTC. Translating gives CASSPLTTEGGTQYF.

The CDR3 loop is CAITESGPTLRGSTDTQYF. In DNA form, the CDR3 reads TGTGCCATCACCGAGAGTGGGCCTACCCTTAGGGGTAGCACAGATACGCAGTATTTT. The chain links TRBV10-3 to TRBJ2-3; weak D call: TRBD1 (5 bases). This CDR3 is 19 amino acids long. CDR1 is ENHRY, CDR2 SYGVKD, per germline. V dropped 7 bases and J dropped 0 bases, with 26 bases sitting between them.

The chain recombines TRBV10-2 with TRBJ1-4, with a weak D call TRBD1 (5 bases). CDR1 is WSHSY, CDR2 SAAADI, per germline. Trimming took 10 bases from V and 8 from J, leaving 20 bases between them. The length of the CDR3 is 14 residues. CDR3 sequence reads: CATSSTGPGEKLFF. The CDR3 DNA reads TGCGCCACCTCCTCGACGGGACCGGGGGAAAAACTGTTTTTT.

In its sample, this clonotype was seen a few times. The chain has TRBV12-3 or TRBV12-4 and TRBJ2-3; 10 bases are shared with TRBD2. V was clipped by 7 bases and J by 2 bases; unmatched bases: 6. CDR3 length equals 15 residues. Here the CDR3 reads CASTGTSVATDTQYF. CDR3 nucleotide sequence: TGTGCCAGCACCGGGACTAGCGTAGCCACAGATACGCAGTATTTT.

The genes are TRBV6-2 or TRBV6-3 and TRBJ2-3; possibly TRBD1 for D (6 bases). V lost 6 bases to trimming and J lost 6 bases, with 13 bases between them. CDR3 size: 13 residues. The V gene's germline CDR1 is MNHEY and CDR2 SVGEGT. CDR3 nucleotides: TGTGCCAGCAGGTGGGGGCTTCGCGATACGCAGTATTTT. Amino acid sequence: CASRWGLRDTQYF.